This T cell receptor beta chain was sequenced for a study of blood T cell repertoires in COVID-19. About the study: From the United States, Italy and Spain came samples of acute and convalescent COVID-19. PBMCs, B-cell-depleted T cells, or T cells were the source of the cDNA or gDNA that made up the material.

CDR3 size: 14 residues. V was pared by 1 base and J by 11 bases, with 10 bases of the junction left unmatched. The germline V gene has CDR1 SQVTM and CDR2 ANQGSEA. In the original workflow: Amplification of reference gene primers was used by the study to estimate nucleated cell counts. Here immunoSEQ multiplex PCR was the method, and the copy in TCRdb shows in-frame clones only, minus some. V and J calls and clone size are copied from that table; D and trimming were computed from the DNA. The data hold tens of thousands of clones, with around 90% observed a single time. The chain is built from TRBV29-1 and TRBJ1-3; 8 bases match TRBD1. This receptor was identified in a woman of 80 years or more with active or convalescent COVID-19. Sequenced sample: peripheral blood. The CDR3 region is CSVEGEGQGRAIYF. CDR3 DNA sequence: TGCAGCGTTGAAGGTGAAGGACAGGGAAGGGCCATATATTTT.